The 21 T cell receptor beta chains below come from one sample, sequenced in a study of blood T cell repertoires in COVID-19. The method was immunoSEQ multiplex PCR; TCRdb's version includes in-frame clones alone and lacks a portion of them. The table includes around 100,000 clones, 70% to 90% detected once. The sequencing sample was made of peripheral blood. These receptors originate from a man aged 45-65 years with active or convalescent COVID-19.

The chain employs TRBV4-1 and TRBJ2-7; D perhaps matches TRBD2 (5 bases). The CDR3 is 15 amino acids. The V end lost 1 base, the J end lost 2 bases, and 12 bases lay between the germline ends. Germline V gives CDR1 MGHRA, CDR2 YSYEKL. CDR3 nucleotides: TGCGCCAGCAGCCAAGGTCGGACTCCTGCCTACGAGCAGTACTTC. Protein sequence: CASSQGRTPAYEQYF.

The chain links TRBV5-1 to TRBJ2-3, with D unresolved. The germline V and J ends were trimmed by 1 base and 0 bases, with 15 bases remaining between them. CDR1 and CDR2 (germline): SGHRS, YFSETQ. The CDR3 is made up of 17 amino acids. CDR3 DNA sequence: TGCGCCAGCAGCTTGTGGTACAGCCCAACTAGCACAGATACGCAGTATTTT. This encodes CASSLWYSPTSTDTQYF. The variable domain in full, with the rest retrieved from reference TRBV5-1 and TRBJ2-3, is KAGVTQTPRYLIKTRGQQVTLSCSPISGHRSVSWYQQTPGQGLQFLFEYFSETQRNKGNFPGRFSGRQFSNSRSEMNVSTLELGDSALYLCASSLWYSPTSTDTQYFGPGTRLTVL.

CDR3 residues: CSVFATSDIEQFF. CDR3 in DNA: TGCAGCGTTTTTGCTACTAGCGACATTGAGCAGTTCTTC. The chain recombines TRBV29-1 with TRBJ2-1, with 7 bases fitting TRBD2. The CDR3 length is 13 residues. CDR1 is SQVTM and CDR2 is ANQGSEA in the germline V gene. Unmatched junction bases numbered 10, after V lost 5 bases and J lost 9 bases.

This clone has just one count. This rearrangement joins TRBV10-3 to TRBJ1-1, with D perhaps TRBD1 (6 bases). Trimming took off 10 bases at V and 5 bases at J, with 20 bases between the two ends. CDR3 length: 14 residues. The germline V gene encodes CDR1 ENHRY and CDR2 SYGVKD. CDR3 residues: CATALNKGVTEAFF. CDR3 in DNA: TGTGCCACCGCCTTAAATAAGGGGGTTACTGAAGCTTTCTTT.

V and J are TRBV6-4 and TRBJ2-2; TRBD2 matches 7 bases. Germline CDR1 and CDR2: MRHNA and SNTAGT. V lost 2 bases and J lost 6; bases outside the gene matches: 9. The CDR3 covers 16 residues. CDR3 bases: TGTGCCAGCAGTGACGTGGGCGGGAGAACGGCCGGGGAGCTGTTTTTT. Residues: CASSDVGGRTAGELFF.

The chain uses TRBV29-1 and TRBJ2-1; the D gene is possibly TRBD2 (5 bases). Germline CDR1 and CDR2: SQVTM and ANQGSEA. Trimming took off 1 base at V and 1 base at J, with 14 bases between the two ends. The CDR3 spans 16 residues. In DNA, the CDR3 is TGCAGCGTTGAAGGGAGGTTGGCGTCGTCCTACAATGAGCAGTTCTTC. Residues: CSVEGRLASSYNEQFF.

The chain links TRBV5-6 to TRBJ1-1; 10 bases are a match to TRBD1. Germline V gene sequence: CDR1 SGHDT, CDR2 YYEEEE. The CDR3 spans 14 residues. V dropped 5 bases and J dropped 7; count of bases not matched to a gene: 8. CDR3 nucleotides: TGTGCCAGCAGATCCACGGACAGGGGGATTGAAGCTTTCTTT. It yields the protein CASRSTDRGIEAFF.

DNA for the CDR3: TGTGCCAGCAGTGACAGCTATGGCTACACCTTC. This gives the protein CASSDSYGYTF. The V gene is TRBV6-2 or TRBV6-3, the J gene TRBJ1-2, with D maybe TRBD1 (5 bases). Trimming cost V 5 bases and J 4 bases, with 5 bases left between them. The CDR3 sequence is 11 residues long. Per germline, CDR1 MNHEY and CDR2 SVGEGT.

The chain links TRBV5-6 to TRBJ2-7; 9 bases are shared with TRBD1. The CDR3 spans 16 residues. From germline, CDR1 is SGHDT and CDR2 YYEEEE. The V and J ends lost 3 bases and 3 bases, in that order; junction bases with no gene match: 10. CDR3 loop: CASSWTGVKVVYEQYF. DNA of the CDR3: TGTGCCAGCAGCTGGACAGGGGTAAAGGTAGTCTACGAGCAGTACTTC.

The chain joins TRBV19 to TRBJ1-5, with D unclear. The CDR3 has 14 amino acids. Germline lookup yields CDR1 LNHDA and CDR2 SQIVND (reference sequence). V gave up 5 bases and J gave up 4 bases, with 12 bases separating them. CDR3 coding DNA: TGTGCCAGTAGTTTGGGCAGGTTTAATCAGCCCCAGCATTTT. This encodes CASSLGRFNQPQHF. Looking up the rest from reference TRBV19 and TRBJ1-5 gives the full variable domain: DGGITQSPKYLFRKEGQNVTLSCEQNLNHDAMYWYRQDPGQGLRLIYYSQIVNDFQKGDIAEGYSVSREKKESFPLTVTSAQKNPTAFYLCASSLGRFNQPQHFGDGTRLSIL.

CDR3 sequence reads: CASSSTSGSSYEQYF. In DNA form, the CDR3 reads TGTGCCAGCAGCTCCACTAGCGGGAGCTCCTACGAGCAGTACTTC. The V call is TRBV11-2, the J call TRBJ2-7; TRBD2 agrees at 11 bases. The germline CDR1 and CDR2 sequences are SGHAT and FQNNGV. Unmatched junction bases numbered 2, after V lost 4 bases and J lost 0 bases. The CDR3 is 15 amino acids.

The chain has TRBV21-1 and TRBJ2-7; TRBD1, the table's D call, was not compared with the DNA. TRBV21-1 is described as a pseudogene. The CDR3 totals 16 residues. In DNA form, the CDR3 reads TGTGCCAGCAGCAAAACCCGGGACAGGGGCCCCTACGAGCAGTACTTC. Translated: CASSKTRDRGPYEQYF.

V is TRBV28 and J is TRBJ1-1; 10 positions match TRBD1. The CDR3 extends over 17 amino acids. With V trimmed by 6 bases and J by 4 bases, 14 bases remained unmatched. The germline V gene has CDR1 MDHEN and CDR2 SYDVKM. CDR3 region: CASSNNRQGALGTEAFF. The CDR3 DNA is TGTGCCAGCAGCAATAATCGACAGGGGGCTTTGGGCACTGAAGCTTTCTTT.

The chain links TRBV3-1 (or the pseudogene TRBV3-2) to TRBJ2-3; the match to TRBD2 covers 14 bases. The CDR3 is 16 residues long. Germline V CDR1 and CDR2: LGHDT, YNNKEL (reference sequence). Germline trimming cut 4 bases from V and 4 bases from J; bases unmatched to any gene: 4. In DNA form, the CDR3 reads TGTGCCAGCAGCCTATGGACTAGCGGGGGGCCAGATACGCAGTATTTT. As protein: CASSLWTSGGPDTQYF.

In its sample, this clone was seen many times. The rearrangement uses TRBV6-2 or TRBV6-3 and TRBJ2-7; 10 bases are a match to TRBD2. This CDR3 is 12 amino acids long. Germline V gives CDR1 MNHEY, CDR2 SVGEGT. V lost 6 bases to trimming and J lost 11 bases; unmatched junction nucleotides: 7. CDR3 coding DNA: TGTGCCAGCAGCAACCTAGCGGGAGATAAGTACTTC. Translating it yields CASSNLAGDKYF.

This chain uses TRBV19 with TRBJ2-7, with D possibly being TRBD1 (6 bases). Germline V gives CDR1 LNHDA, CDR2 SQIVND (reference sequence). The CDR3 extends over 14 amino acids. V was trimmed by 4 bases and J by 2 bases, leaving 12 bases between them. The chain's CDR3 is CASSRGQRTYEQYF. CDR3 nucleotides: TGTGCCAGTAGTAGGGGACAAAGGACCTACGAGCAGTACTTC.

This chain joins TRBV10-3 and TRBJ2-5, with a weak D call TRBD2 (6 bases). CDR1 and CDR2 from the germline V gene are ENHRY and SYGVKD. V was pared by 0 bases and J by 5 bases, with 16 bases between. The CDR3 spans 16 residues. Here the CDR3 DNA reads TGTGCCATCAGTGAGTCTTTCGGTCGGGAGTCGGAGACCCAGTACTTC. Protein: CAISESFGRESETQYF.

The chain recombines TRBV2 with TRBJ2-1; D is undetermined. V lost 6 bases and J lost 6, with 12 bases in between. The CDR3 has 13 amino acids. The germline V gene has CDR1 SNHLY and CDR2 FYNNEI. The CDR3 spells CASRDDTINEQFF. The DNA of the CDR3 is TGTGCCAGCAGAGACGACACAATCAATGAGCAGTTCTTC. The full variable domain, completed using reference TRBV2 and TRBJ2-1, is EPEVTQTPSHQVTQMGQEVILRCVPISNHLYFYWYRQILGQKVEFLVSFYNNEISEKSEIFDDQFSVERPDGSNFTLKIRSTKLEDSAMYFCASRDDTINEQFFGPGTRLTVL.

This clone was picked up a small number of times. CDR3 coding DNA: TGTGCCAGTAGTCGAGGCGGAGATCAGCCCCAGCATTTT. Protein: CASSRGGDQPQHF. The chain links TRBV19 to TRBJ1-5, with unresolved D. The germline gives CDR1 LNHDA, CDR2 SQIVND (reference sequence). This CDR3 contains 13 residues. Deletions cut 5 bases from V and 5 bases from J, with 10 bases between.

V usage is TRBV5-8 and J usage is TRBJ2-1, with 11 bases aligning to TRBD2. Germline CDR1 and CDR2: SGHTS and YDEGEE. The CDR3 length is 14 residues. V was clipped by 9 bases and J by 2 bases; unmatched bases: 4. CDR3: CANPTSGTYNEQFF. CDR3 bases: TGTGCCAACCCGACTAGCGGGACCTACAATGAGCAGTTCTTC.

CDR3 region: CASSPRTSGRANTGELFF. The CDR3 DNA follows: TGCGCCAGCAGCCCCCGGACTAGCGGGAGGGCGAACACCGGGGAGCTGTTTTTT. This sequence joins TRBV5-1 and TRBJ2-2; 15 bases are shared with TRBD2. The CDR3 consists of 18 residues. Unmatched junction bases numbered 4, after V lost 4 bases and J lost 0 bases. Germline V lookup: CDR1 SGHRS, CDR2 YFSETQ.